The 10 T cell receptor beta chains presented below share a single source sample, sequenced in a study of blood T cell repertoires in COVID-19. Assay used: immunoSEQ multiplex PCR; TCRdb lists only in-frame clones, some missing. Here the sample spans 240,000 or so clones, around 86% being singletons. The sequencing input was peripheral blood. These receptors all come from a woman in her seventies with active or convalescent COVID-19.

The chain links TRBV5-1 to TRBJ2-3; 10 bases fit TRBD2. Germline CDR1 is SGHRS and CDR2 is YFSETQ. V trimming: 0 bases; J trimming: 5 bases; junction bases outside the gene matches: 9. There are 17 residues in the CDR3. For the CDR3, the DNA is TGCGCCAGCAGCTTGGATCTAGCGGGGGCGGCGGAAGATACGCAGTATTTT. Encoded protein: CASSLDLAGAAEDTQYF.

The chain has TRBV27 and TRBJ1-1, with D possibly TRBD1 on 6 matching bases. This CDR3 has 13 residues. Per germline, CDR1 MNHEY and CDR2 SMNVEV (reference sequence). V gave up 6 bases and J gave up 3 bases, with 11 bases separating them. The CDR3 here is CASRPRTDTEAFF. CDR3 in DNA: TGTGCCAGCAGACCCCGGACAGACACTGAAGCTTTCTTT.

CDR3 DNA sequence: TGTGCCAGCAGCTTAGATAGCGGGGGGCCTGCGTACTTC. Translated: CASSLDSGGPAYF. The chain carries TRBV11-3 and TRBJ2-4; 10 bases map to TRBD2. V was clipped by 0 bases and J by 15 bases; unmatched bases: 5. Per the germline V gene, CDR1 is SGHNT and CDR2 is YENEEA. The CDR3 is 13 amino acids.

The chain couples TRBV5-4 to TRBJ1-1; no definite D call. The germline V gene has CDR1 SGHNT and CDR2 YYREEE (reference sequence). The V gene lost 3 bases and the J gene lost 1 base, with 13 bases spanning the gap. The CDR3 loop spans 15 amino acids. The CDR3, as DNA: TGTGCCAGCAGCTCCCCGTTGGCCCAGAACACTGAAGCTTTCTTT. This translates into CASSSPLAQNTEAFF. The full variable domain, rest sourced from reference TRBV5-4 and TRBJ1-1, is ETGVTQSPTHLIKTRGQQVTLRCSSQSGHNTVSWYQQALGQGPQFIFQYYREEENGRGNFPPRFSGLQFPNYSSELNVNALELDDSALYLCASSSPLAQNTEAFFGQGTRLTVV.

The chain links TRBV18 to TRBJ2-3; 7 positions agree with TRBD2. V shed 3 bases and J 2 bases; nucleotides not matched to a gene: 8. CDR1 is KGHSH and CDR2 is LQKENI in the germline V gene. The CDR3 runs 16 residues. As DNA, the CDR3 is TGTGCCAGCTCACCCAGACTAGCCGGGTTCACAGATACGCAGTATTTT. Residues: CASSPRLAGFTDTQYF.

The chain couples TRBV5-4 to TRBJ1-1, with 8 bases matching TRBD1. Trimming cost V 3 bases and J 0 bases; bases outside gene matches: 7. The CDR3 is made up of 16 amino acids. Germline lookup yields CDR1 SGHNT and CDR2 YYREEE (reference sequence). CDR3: CASSSGGPGMNTEAFF. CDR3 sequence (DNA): TGTGCCAGCAGCTCAGGGGGCCCGGGGATGAACACTGAAGCTTTCTTT.

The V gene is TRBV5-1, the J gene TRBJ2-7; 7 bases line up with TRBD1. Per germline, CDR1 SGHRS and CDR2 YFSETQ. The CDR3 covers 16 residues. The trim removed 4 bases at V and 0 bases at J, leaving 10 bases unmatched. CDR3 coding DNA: TGCGCCAGCAGCCCGGATCCAGGGACAGTCTCCTACGAGCAGTACTTC. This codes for CASSPDPGTVSYEQYF.

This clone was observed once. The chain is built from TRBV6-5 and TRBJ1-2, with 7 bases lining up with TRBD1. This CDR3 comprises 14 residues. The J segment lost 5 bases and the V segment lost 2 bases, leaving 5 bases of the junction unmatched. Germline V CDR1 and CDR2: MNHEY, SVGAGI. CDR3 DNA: TGTGCCAGCAGTTACGGGACAGCCAAGTATGGCTACACCTTC. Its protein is CASSYGTAKYGYTF.

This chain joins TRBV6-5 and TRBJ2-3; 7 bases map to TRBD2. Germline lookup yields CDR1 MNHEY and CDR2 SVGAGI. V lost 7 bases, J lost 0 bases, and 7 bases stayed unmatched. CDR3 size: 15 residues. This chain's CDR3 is CASISLGGSTDTQYF. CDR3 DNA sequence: TGTGCCAGCATCTCCCTCGGGGGGAGCACAGATACGCAGTATTTT.

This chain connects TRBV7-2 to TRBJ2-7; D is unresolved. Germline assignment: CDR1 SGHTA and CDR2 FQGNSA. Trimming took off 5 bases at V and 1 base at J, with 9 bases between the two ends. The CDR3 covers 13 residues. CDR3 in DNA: TGTGCCAGCAGCCTTTCCGAGTCCTACGAGCAGTACTTC. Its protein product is CASSLSESYEQYF.